This T cell receptor beta chain was identified in a study of cytomegalovirus exposure and HLA in healthy donors. V lost 1 base and J 5 bases, leaving 17 bases between the germline ends. Germline V gives CDR1 SGHNT, CDR2 YENEEA. This CDR3 spans 16 amino acids. This PCR relied on a set of 60 Vbeta primers and 13 Jbeta primers. Original analysis: Later work found 80 million to 85 million unique TCR beta chains, with some 11 million shared. Only in-frame clones appear in the TCRdb table, and some are missing; sequencing was by immunoSEQ multiplex PCR. V and J calls and clone size are copied from that table; D and trimming were computed from the DNA. Its table lists roughly 46,000 clones.

The rearrangement links TRBV11-3 to TRBJ2-5, with D possibly matching TRBD1 (5 bases). The source of this sequence is a middle-aged woman in good health and CMV-seronegative. Input material: PBMCs. CDR3 sequence: CASSLGARALYETQYF. CDR3 nucleotide sequence: TGTGCCAGCAGCTTAGGGGCCAGGGCCCTTTATGAGACCCAGTACTTC.